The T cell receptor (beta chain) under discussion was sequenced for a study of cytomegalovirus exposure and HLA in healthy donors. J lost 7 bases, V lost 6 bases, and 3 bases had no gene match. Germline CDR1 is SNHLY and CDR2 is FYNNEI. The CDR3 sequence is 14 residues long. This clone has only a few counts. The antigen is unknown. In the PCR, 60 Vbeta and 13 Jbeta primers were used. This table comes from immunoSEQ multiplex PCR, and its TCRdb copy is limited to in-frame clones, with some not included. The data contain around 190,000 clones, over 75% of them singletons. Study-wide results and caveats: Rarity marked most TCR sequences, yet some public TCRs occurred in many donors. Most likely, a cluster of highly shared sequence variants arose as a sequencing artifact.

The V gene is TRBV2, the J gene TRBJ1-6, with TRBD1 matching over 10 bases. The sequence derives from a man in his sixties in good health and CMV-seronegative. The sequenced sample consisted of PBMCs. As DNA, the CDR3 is TGTGCCAGCAGGCCGACAGGGGGCAATTCACCCCTCCACTTT. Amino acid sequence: CASRPTGGNSPLHF.